This T cell receptor beta chain was identified in a study of T cell therapy after organ transplantation. On this clone: Its specificity is unknown.

Time point described: 20-29 weeks after completion of therapy. Patients were solid-organ transplant recipients with drug-resistant or recurrent cytomegalovirus. Repertoires were generated with immunoSEQ multiplex PCR, while TCRdb's copy carries only in-frame clones and drops some. The sample contains more than 15,000 clones, roughly 87% of which appear only once. Study results and limitations: Pretherapy CD8 clonality inversely correlated with its fold change after therapy. Endogenous clonotypes not in therapy products appeared after therapy alongside transferred ones. Poor CD8+ T cell yield may explain few expansions in nonresponders.

Specimen: CD8+ T cells from blood, collected after autologous CMV-specific T cell therapy. This receptor was obtained from a human patient who had received a solid organ transplant and had CMV disease. Some T cells may be supplied by the graft donor.

The CDR3 DNA follows: TGTGCCAGCAGCCAAGAAGTGGCCTACGAGCAGTACTTC. The encoded protein is CASSQEVAYEQYF. This chain connects TRBV4-2 to TRBJ2-7; no clear D. This CDR3 has 13 residues. CDR1 is LGHNA and CDR2 is YNFKEQ in the germline V gene. V was cut by 0 bases and J by 2 bases, with 5 bases left in between.